These 25 T cell receptor beta chains share one sample of origin, sequenced in a study of T cell repertoires in cytomegalovirus infection. These receptors lack a known antigen. TCRdb used MiXCR to reprocess the reads, holding one entry per CDR3 protein. The sample has approximately 910,000 distinct CDR3 sequences, roughly 30% seen once. Sample: cultured CD8+ T cells from PBMCs, taken from culture after CMV antigen stimulation. These receptors were collected from a human donor in good health (CMV status not recorded). Some clones in this sample may be carry-over from other donors' samples.

The rearrangement links TRBV9 to TRBJ1-2; 7 bases line up with TRBD1. CDR1 SGDLS and CDR2 YYNGEE come from the germline V gene. This CDR3 is built from 14 residues. The V and J ends lost 0 bases and 5 bases, in that order; junction bases with no gene match: 4. CDR3 loop: CASSVAGQDYGYTF. CDR3 sequence (DNA): TGTGCCAGCAGCGTAGCAGGACAGGATTATGGCTACACCTTC. The full variable domain, rest sourced from reference TRBV9 and TRBJ1-2, is DSGVTQTPKHLITATGQRVTLRCSPRSGDLSVYWYQQSLDQGLQFLIQYYNGEERAKGNILERFSAQQFPDLHSELNLSSLELGDSALYFCASSVAGQDYGYTFGSGTRLTVV.

This clonotype was found many times. The V and J genes are TRBV7-2 and TRBJ1-2; D call uncertain. Per the germline V gene, CDR1 is SGHTA and CDR2 is FQGNSA. The V end lost 5 bases, the J end lost 2 bases, and 30 bases lay between the germline ends. CDR3 length: 20 residues. CDR3 coding DNA: TGTGCCAGCAGCACTTTTGGACCGGGCTCAATGGATTTGGTGAACTATGGCTACACCTTC. It specifies CASSTFGPGSMDLVNYGYTF.

This clonotype was detected ten times or more. The genes are TRBV7-2 and TRBJ2-4, with D perhaps assigned TRBD1 or TRBD2 (5 bases each). Germline CDR1 is SGHTA and CDR2 is FQGNSA. The length of the CDR3 is 18 residues. V was pared by 3 bases and J by 3 bases, with 21 bases between. Written as DNA, the CDR3 is TGTGCCAGCAGCTTGGTCAGTGAGGGGCGCGGGTTCAAAAACATTCAGTACTTC. Amino acids: CASSLVSEGRGFKNIQYF.

The chain employs TRBV7-9 and TRBJ2-3; D might be TRBD1 (6 bases). V gave up 6 bases and J gave up 5 bases, with 18 bases separating them. The germline V gene encodes CDR1 SEHNR and CDR2 FQNEAQ (reference sequence). CDR3 length: 15 amino acids. DNA of the CDR3: TGTGCCAGCAGTTACGGGACATTGGATGGAGATACGCAGTATTTT. It is translated as CASSYGTLDGDTQYF. The variable domain in full, with the rest retrieved from reference TRBV7-9 and TRBJ2-3, is DTGVSQNPRHKITKRGQNVTFRCDPISEHNRLYWYRQTLGQGPEFLTYFQNEAQLEKSRLLSDRFSAERPKGSFSTLEIQRTEQGDSAMYLCASSYGTLDGDTQYFGPGTRLTVL.

There are many counts of this clonotype. The J gene is TRBJ2-1, the V gene TRBV12-3 or TRBV12-4; the D is unclear. This CDR3 is 13 amino acids long. The V gene lost 5 bases and the J gene lost 7 bases, with 12 bases spanning the gap. In DNA, the CDR3 is TGTGCCAGCAGTCCATACAGCGTGAATGAGCAGTTCTTC. Its protein product is CASSPYSVNEQFF.

V and J are TRBV12-3 or TRBV12-4 and TRBJ2-7; D might be TRBD2 (6 bases). With 6 bases removed from V and 5 bases from J, the gap between germline ends came to 11 bases. This CDR3 comprises 12 residues. In DNA, the CDR3 is TGTGCCAGCAGCTCGGGGGACCACGAGCAGTACGTC. This gives the protein CASSSGDHEQYV.

The chain is built from TRBV11-1 and TRBJ2-5, with D hard to call. The CDR3 consists of 17 residues. V was trimmed by 0 bases and J by 2 bases, leaving 16 bases between them. The germline V gene encodes CDR1 SGHAT and CDR2 FQDESV (reference sequence). CDR3 residues: CASSLALELPLQETQYF. The CDR3 nucleotides are TGTGCCAGCAGCTTAGCGTTGGAGCTGCCCCTTCAAGAGACCCAGTACTTC.

The chain links TRBV2 to TRBJ2-5; TRBD2 might be the D (6 bases). V was clipped by 7 bases and J by 5 bases, with 17 bases between them. Per germline, CDR1 SNHLY and CDR2 FYNNEI. The CDR3 spans 14 residues. DNA of the CDR3: TGTGCCAGCACAGGGACTTTTACGGGGGAGACCCAGTACTTC. This translates into CASTGTFTGETQYF.

A word on this clonotype: Its ends do not fully match the called genes, so a read error is possible. The chain couples TRBV7-6 to TRBJ1-1; D possibly corresponds to TRBD1 (5 bases). CDR1 is SGHVS, CDR2 FNYEAQ, per germline. The CDR3 has 12 residues. CDR3 nucleotide sequence: TGTGTCAGCCAAGACAGATACACTGAAGCTTTCTTT. This codes for CVSQDRYTEAFF.

Only a few counts were recorded for this clonotype. J is TRBJ2-7 and V is TRBV6-6; no reliable D call. Germline lookup yields CDR1 MNHNY and CDR2 SVGAGI (reference sequence). The germline V and J ends were trimmed by 0 bases and 0 bases, with 12 bases remaining between them. This CDR3 is 16 amino acids long. CDR3 region: CASSYSPDQSSYEQYV. As DNA, the CDR3 is TGTGCCAGCAGTTACTCGCCAGACCAGAGCTCCTACGAGCAGTACGTC.

The CDR3 is CASRNRDRGQWEQFF. CDR3 in DNA: TGTGCCAGCCGTAATCGGGACAGGGGGCAATGGGAGCAGTTCTTC. J is TRBJ2-1 and V is TRBV12-3 or TRBV12-4; TRBD1 aligns across 12 bases. The J segment lost 10 bases and the V segment lost 8 bases, leaving 12 bases of the junction unmatched. The CDR3 runs to 15 residues.

The V and J genes are TRBV7-9 and TRBJ2-1, with D uncertain. The CDR3 is 14 residues long. CDR1 and CDR2 from the germline V gene are SEHNR and FQNEAQ (reference sequence). Trimming stripped 5 bases from V and 8 bases from J, with 16 bases between. For the CDR3, the DNA is TGTGCCAGCAGCCATAGTAGTAGCATCGATGAGCAGTTCTTC. Protein product: CASSHSSSIDEQFF.

The chain joins TRBV11-3 to TRBJ1-5; a possible D gene is TRBD1 (5 bases). With 7 bases removed from V and 2 bases from J, the gap between germline ends came to 21 bases. Per the germline V gene, CDR1 is SGHNT and CDR2 is YENEEA. This CDR3 has 17 amino acids. The CDR3 region has the DNA TGTGCCAGCACCCCACGCAGGGCACGGTACGGCAATCAGCCCCAGCATTTT. It translates to CASTPRRARYGNQPQHF.

The chain uses TRBV7-8 and TRBJ1-1; 8 bases agree with TRBD1. Germline loops: CDR1 SGHVS, CDR2 FQNEAQ. CDR3 length equals 17 residues. V shed 5 bases and J 0 bases; nucleotides not matched to a gene: 11. The CDR3 sequence is CASSPRPLDRVNTEAFF. CDR3 DNA: TGTGCCAGCAGCCCCCGTCCCTTGGACAGGGTGAACACTGAAGCTTTCTTT.

V and J are TRBV29-1 and TRBJ2-7, with D perhaps TRBD2 (7 bases). CDR1 is SQVTM, CDR2 ANQGSEA, per germline. V lost 0 bases to trimming and J lost 0 bases, with 15 bases between them. This CDR3 has 16 amino acids. CDR3: CSVEDQRGACSYEQYV. CDR3 sequence (DNA): TGCAGCGTTGAAGATCAACGGGGGGCCTGCTCCTACGAGCAGTACGTC.

The chain carries TRBV6-2 or TRBV6-3 and TRBJ1-5; D is unclear. V was cut by 5 bases and J by 0 bases, with 11 bases left in between. The germline V gene encodes CDR1 MNHEY and CDR2 SVGEGT. The CDR3 runs 15 residues. In nucleotides, the CDR3 is TGTGCCAGCAGTGAATGGTCAAATAGCAATCAGCCCCAGCATTTT. This translates into CASSEWSNSNQPQHF.

This clonotype was detected ten times or more. CDR3: CASSFDSRTRKETQYF. For the CDR3, the DNA is TGTGCCAGCAGCTTCGACTCCCGGACAAGAAAAGAGACCCAGTACTTC. The chain couples TRBV7-6 to TRBJ2-5, with a tentative D call TRBD1 (5 bases). V shed 3 bases and J shed 3 bases, with 17 bases lying between them. This CDR3 region has 16 residues. CDR1 is SGHVS and CDR2 is FNYEAQ in the germline V gene.

This clonotype was seen a few times. This sequence joins TRBV7-6 and TRBJ2-2, with D unresolved. CDR1 is SGHVS and CDR2 is FNYEAQ in the germline V gene. This CDR3 spans 15 amino acids. V was cut by 4 bases and J by 4 bases, with 13 bases left in between. The DNA for the CDR3 is TGTGCCAGCAGCTACCTCATGGGCCCCACCGGGGAGCTGTTTTTT. It is translated as CASSYLMGPTGELFF. The full variable domain, its missing parts supplied by reference TRBV7-6 and TRBJ2-2, is GAGVSQSPRYKVTKRGQDVALRCDPISGHVSLYWYRQALGQGPEFLTYFNYEAQQDKSGLPNDRFSAERPEGSISTLTIQRTEQRDSAMYRCASSYLMGPTGELFFGEGSRLTVL.

This clonotype was seen more than once but under ten times. The V call is TRBV6-5, the J call TRBJ1-2; no clear D gene. Looked up from germline, CDR1 is MNHEY and CDR2 is SVGAGI. Trimming removed 2 bases at V and 3 bases at J, with 7 bases between. The CDR3 consists of 13 residues. CDR3 amino acids: CASSYAEDYGYTF. The DNA of the CDR3 is TGTGCCAGCAGTTACGCGGAAGACTATGGCTACACCTTC.

J is TRBJ1-2 and V is TRBV7-9; a possible D gene is TRBD1 (6 bases). The CDR3 spans 14 residues. Trimming shortened V by 6 bases and J by 4 bases, and 15 bases separated the two germline ends. The germline gives CDR1 SEHNR, CDR2 FQNEAQ (reference sequence). The CDR3 DNA is TGTGCCAGCAGAGAGGACAGTGGGCTCTATGGCTACACCTTC. This sequence encodes CASREDSGLYGYTF.

This clonotype was observed a handful of times. The gene calls are TRBV19 and TRBJ2-2; D is possibly TRBD2 (6 bases). Trimming removed 10 bases at V and 5 bases at J, with 23 bases between. CDR3 length: 16 amino acids. Per the germline V gene, CDR1 is LNHDA and CDR2 is SQIVND (reference sequence). The CDR3 is CATGEVGAGLTGELFF. CDR3 DNA sequence: TGTGCCACCGGGGAGGTAGGGGCAGGTTTGACCGGGGAGCTGTTTTTT. Variable domain in full (rest from reference TRBV19 and TRBJ2-2): DGGITQSPKYLFRKEGQNVTLSCEQNLNHDAMYWYRQDPGQGLRLIYYSQIVNDFQKGDIAEGYSVSREKKESFPLTVTSAQKNPTAFYLCATGEVGAGLTGELFFGEGSRLTVL.

The chain uses TRBV6-5 and TRBJ2-2, with D unclear. This CDR3 region has 13 residues. Germline V gene sequence: CDR1 MNHEY, CDR2 SVGAGI. Between the trimmed V and J ends, which lost 8 bases and 4 bases, there was a span of 11 bases. The CDR3 sequence is CASGIGITGELFF. The CDR3 nucleotides are TGTGCCAGCGGTATAGGGATCACCGGGGAGCTGTTTTTT.

This chain connects TRBV7-6 to TRBJ1-2; D is unresolved. Looked up from germline, CDR1 is SGHVS and CDR2 is FNYEAQ. The V end lost 5 bases, the J end lost 8 bases, and 9 bases lay between the germline ends. The CDR3 length is 11 residues. CDR3 residues: CASSLNRGYTF. In DNA form, the CDR3 reads TGTGCCAGCAGCCTTAATCGGGGCTACACCTTC.

The J gene is TRBJ1-2, the V gene TRBV7-6, with 10 bases lining up with TRBD1. Germline V gene data show CDR1 as SGHVS and CDR2 as FNYEAQ. This CDR3 is built from 15 residues. Unmatched junction bases numbered 7, after V lost 4 bases and J lost 5 bases. The CDR3: CASSSPGQGHYGYTF. DNA for the CDR3: TGTGCCAGCAGCTCCCCGGGACAGGGGCATTATGGCTACACCTTC.

The table lists this clonotype with many counts. The junction shows a germline mismatch at one end, possibly a read error. The chain links TRBV12-3 or TRBV12-4 to TRBJ2-3; D is unclear. This CDR3 has 13 residues. The CDR3 here is CASSLDSTDTQYF. DNA of the CDR3: TGTGCCAGCAGCTTAGACAGCACAGATACGCAGTATTTT.